This T cell receptor (beta chain) is drawn from a study of T cells after yellow fever vaccination (dated by TCRdb to about 2019). About the study as a whole: Libraries from fractions with low cell numbers were prepared with the SMART-Seq v4 Ultra Low Input RNA kit. Blood was drawn at multiple timepoints before and after primary and secondary immunization, with bulk PBMC replicates and cell subsets isolated. Two healthy male donors, one aged 18 to 29 and one aged 30 to 39 years, were included in the cohort. Bulk TCR alpha and beta repertoires were sequenced longitudinally to track T-cell clones before and after primary and booster YFV17D yellow fever vaccination. Paper-wide results and their limitations: After the booster, most clones that had expanded after primary vaccination were detected again (about 97% of CD4 and 70% to 90% of CD8), suggesting broad maintenance of memory. Because the study included only two donors, the extent to which the findings can be generalized is limited. The secondary T-cell response was weaker than the primary response but faster, peaking on day 5 instead of day 15. A small share of clonotypes occurred in both CD4 and CD8 compartments, likely arising from convergent recombination. FACS-sorted repertoires could contain abundant contaminating clonotypes from the bulk population, so computational filtering was required.

From cysteine to phenylalanine, the CDR3 is 13 amino acids long. The read is trimmed to its CDR3 DNA, 39 bases read in frame from base 1. Based on the germline V gene, the CDR1 and CDR2 sequences are SGHDN and FVKESK. V was cut back by 3 bases and J by 0 bases, leaving a gap of 4 bases between them. TCR cDNA was synthesized by 5'RACE template switching, through which a universal primer site and unique molecular identifiers were introduced. cDNA synthesis was primed from both the TCR alpha and TCR beta constant segments. Libraries were amplified in two PCR steps, with sample barcodes and sequencing adapters added in the second step. Sequencing of libraries was performed on Illumina HiSeq 2500 (2x100 bp) or NovaSeq (2x150 bp). Concerning the study's data processing: MIGEC was used to demultiplex reads and collapse the reads into UMI consensus sequences, and MiXCR was used for V(D)J alignment. Vaccine-responding clonotypes were defined with edgeR using replicate PBMC samples, requiring FDR below 0.01 and a log2 fold change above 5 up to day 15. Each bulk clonotype was labeled CD4 or CD8 based on which sequenced repertoire, CD4 or CD8, contained the clonotype at higher abundance. TCRdb reprocessed the public reads (quality trimming at Q25 with fastp, clone calling with MiXCR) and kept in-frame beta chains. Each entry is one CDR3 protein sequence, shown with its most common DNA and genes. What appears here as the V and J calls and clone size reflects TCRdb's work, not the paper's. Here the sample has hundreds of thousands of distinct CDR3 sequences; roughly 14% occur a single time. About 14% of the sample comes from the top ten.

The sample's treatment or condition label, decoded: live attenuated yellow fever vaccine strain. At each blood-draw timepoint, two biological replicates of bulk PBMCs were obtained. A standard Ficoll-Paque protocol was used to isolate PBMCs from peripheral blood. TriZol was used to extract RNA from bulk PBMCs, CD4 and CD8 fractions, and dextramer-positive and dextramer-negative fractions. This clonotype was seen at least ten times. The clone's antigen remains unknown. Base qualities are not recorded, but no much larger clone differs from it by a single base. Sequencing used PBMCs, obtained on the day of the yellow fever booster vaccination. The chain employs TRBV14 and TRBJ2-3, with no reliable assignment of the D segment. The TCR originated in a man aged 25 to 40 who received the YFV17D yellow fever vaccine. The CDR3 loop reads CASSHSSTDTQYF. At the DNA level, the sequence is TGTGCCAGCAGCCATTCTAGCACAGATACGCAGTATTTT.